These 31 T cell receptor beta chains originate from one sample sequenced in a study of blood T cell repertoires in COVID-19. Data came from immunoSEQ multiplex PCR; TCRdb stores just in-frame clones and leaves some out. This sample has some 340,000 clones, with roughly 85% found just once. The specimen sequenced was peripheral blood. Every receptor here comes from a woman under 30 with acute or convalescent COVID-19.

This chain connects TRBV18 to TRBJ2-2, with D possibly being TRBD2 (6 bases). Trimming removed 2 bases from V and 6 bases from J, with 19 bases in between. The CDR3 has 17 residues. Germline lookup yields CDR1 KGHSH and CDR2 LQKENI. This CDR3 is CASSPWVAGREAGELFF. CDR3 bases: TGTGCCAGCTCACCATGGGTTGCGGGACGTGAAGCCGGGGAGCTGTTTTTT.

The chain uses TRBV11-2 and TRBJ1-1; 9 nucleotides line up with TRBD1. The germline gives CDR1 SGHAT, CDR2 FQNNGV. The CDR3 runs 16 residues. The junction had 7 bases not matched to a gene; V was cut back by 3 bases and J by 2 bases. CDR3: CASSFTDRGLNTEAFF. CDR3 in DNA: TGTGCCAGCAGCTTCACGGACAGGGGACTCAACACTGAAGCTTTCTTT.

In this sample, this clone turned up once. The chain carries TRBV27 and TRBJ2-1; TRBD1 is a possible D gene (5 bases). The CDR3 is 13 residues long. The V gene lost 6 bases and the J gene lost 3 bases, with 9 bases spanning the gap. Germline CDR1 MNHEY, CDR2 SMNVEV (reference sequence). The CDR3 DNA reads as TGTGCCAGCAGCCGTCAGGGCTACAATGAGCAGTTCTTC. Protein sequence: CASSRQGYNEQFF.

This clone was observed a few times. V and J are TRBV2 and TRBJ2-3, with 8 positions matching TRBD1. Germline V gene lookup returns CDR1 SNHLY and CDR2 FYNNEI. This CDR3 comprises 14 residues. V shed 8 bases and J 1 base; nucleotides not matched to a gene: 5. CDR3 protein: CASGGQVRTDTQYF. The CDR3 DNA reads TGTGCCAGCGGGGGACAGGTACGCACAGATACGCAGTATTTT.

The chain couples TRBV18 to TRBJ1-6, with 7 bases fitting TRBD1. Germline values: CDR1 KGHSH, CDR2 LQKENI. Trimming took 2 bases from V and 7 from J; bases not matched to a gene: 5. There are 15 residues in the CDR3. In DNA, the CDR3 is TGTGCCAGCTCACCAACAGGGGAAGTGAATTCACCCCTCCACTTT. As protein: CASSPTGEVNSPLHF.

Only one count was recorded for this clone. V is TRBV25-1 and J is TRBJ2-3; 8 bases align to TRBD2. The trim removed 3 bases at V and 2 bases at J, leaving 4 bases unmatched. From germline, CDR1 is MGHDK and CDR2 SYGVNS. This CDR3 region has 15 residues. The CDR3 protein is CASSDHGRATDTQYF. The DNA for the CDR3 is TGTGCCAGCAGTGATCACGGGAGGGCCACAGATACGCAGTATTTT.

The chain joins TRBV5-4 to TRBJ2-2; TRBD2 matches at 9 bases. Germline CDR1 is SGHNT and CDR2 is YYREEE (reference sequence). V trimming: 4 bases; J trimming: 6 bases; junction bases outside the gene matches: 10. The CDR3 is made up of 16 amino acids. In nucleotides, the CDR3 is TGTGCCAGCAGCGGGGCCAGCGGGGGGCCGCCCGGGGAGCTGTTTTTT. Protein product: CASSGASGGPPGELFF.

CDR3 in DNA: TGTGCCATCAGTGTGCAACTAGAGATCTCCTACAATGAGCAGTTCTTC. Encoded protein: CAISVQLEISYNEQFF. The chain joins TRBV10-3 to TRBJ2-1; maybe TRBD2 (5 bases). CDR3 length: 16 residues. V lost 4 bases and J 0 bases, leaving 13 bases between the germline ends. The germline gives CDR1 ENHRY, CDR2 SYGVKD.

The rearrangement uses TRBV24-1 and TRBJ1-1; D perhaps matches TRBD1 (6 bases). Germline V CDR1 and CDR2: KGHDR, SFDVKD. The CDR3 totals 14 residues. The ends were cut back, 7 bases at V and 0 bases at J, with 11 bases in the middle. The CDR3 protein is CATRTTGMNTEAFF. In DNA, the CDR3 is TGTGCCACCAGAACCACAGGGATGAACACTGAAGCTTTCTTT.

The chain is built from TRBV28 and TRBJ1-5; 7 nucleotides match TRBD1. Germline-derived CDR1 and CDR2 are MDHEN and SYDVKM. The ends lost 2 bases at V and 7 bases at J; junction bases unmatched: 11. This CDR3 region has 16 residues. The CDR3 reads CASSLRAGQGDQPQHF. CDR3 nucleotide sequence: TGTGCCAGCAGTTTAAGGGCGGGGCAGGGGGACCAGCCCCAGCATTTT. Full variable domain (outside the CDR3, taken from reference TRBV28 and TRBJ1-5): DVKVTQSSRYLVKRTGEKVFLECVQDMDHENMFWYRQDPGLGLRLIYFSYDVKMKEKGDIPEGYSVSREKKERFSLILESASTNQTSMYLCASSLRAGQGDQPQHFGDGTRLSIL.

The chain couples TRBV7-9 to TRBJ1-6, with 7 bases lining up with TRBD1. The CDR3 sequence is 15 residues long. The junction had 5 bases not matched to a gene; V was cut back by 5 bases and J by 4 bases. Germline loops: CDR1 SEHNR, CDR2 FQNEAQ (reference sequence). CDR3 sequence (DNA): TGTGCCAGCAGCGCGGAGGGACAGTATAATTCACCCCTCCACTTT. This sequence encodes CASSAEGQYNSPLHF.

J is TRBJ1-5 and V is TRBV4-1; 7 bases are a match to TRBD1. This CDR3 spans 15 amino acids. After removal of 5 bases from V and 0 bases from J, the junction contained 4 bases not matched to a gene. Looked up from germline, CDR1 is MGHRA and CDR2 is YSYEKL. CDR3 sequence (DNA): TGCGCCAGCAGCGAACGACAGGGTAGCAATCAGCCCCAGCATTTT. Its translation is CASSERQGSNQPQHF.

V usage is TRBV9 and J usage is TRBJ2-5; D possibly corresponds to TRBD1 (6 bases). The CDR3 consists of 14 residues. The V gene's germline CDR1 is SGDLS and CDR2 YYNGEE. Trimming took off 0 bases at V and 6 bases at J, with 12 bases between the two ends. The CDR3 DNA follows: TGTGCCAGCAGCGTAGACTTGGGGGCAAAGACCCAGTACTTC. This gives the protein CASSVDLGAKTQYF.

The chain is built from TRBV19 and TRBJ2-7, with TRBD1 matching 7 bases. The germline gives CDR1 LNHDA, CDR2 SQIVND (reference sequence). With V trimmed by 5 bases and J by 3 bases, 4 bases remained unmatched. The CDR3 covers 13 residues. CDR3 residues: CASSLRDSYEQYF. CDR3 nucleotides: TGTGCCAGTAGTCTCCGGGACAGCTACGAGCAGTACTTC.

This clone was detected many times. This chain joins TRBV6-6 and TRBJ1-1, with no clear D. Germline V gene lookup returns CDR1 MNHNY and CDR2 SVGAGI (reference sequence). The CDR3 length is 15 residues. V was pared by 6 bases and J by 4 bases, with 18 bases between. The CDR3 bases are TGTGCCAGCAGAGACCCATCTACGGGTGGCACTGAAGCTTTCTTT. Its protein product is CASRDPSTGGTEAFF.

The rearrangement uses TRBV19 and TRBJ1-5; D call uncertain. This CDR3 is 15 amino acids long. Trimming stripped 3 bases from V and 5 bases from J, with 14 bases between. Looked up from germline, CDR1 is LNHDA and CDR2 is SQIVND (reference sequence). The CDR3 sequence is CASSISPGGDQPQHF. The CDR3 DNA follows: TGTGCCAGTAGTATTTCCCCAGGAGGTGATCAGCCCCAGCATTTT.

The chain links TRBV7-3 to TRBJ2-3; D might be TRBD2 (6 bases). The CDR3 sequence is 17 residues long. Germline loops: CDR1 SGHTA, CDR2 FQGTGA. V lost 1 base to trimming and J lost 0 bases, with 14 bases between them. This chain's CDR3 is CASSLKARGLSTDTQYF. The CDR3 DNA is TGTGCCAGCAGCTTAAAAGCCCGGGGACTGAGCACAGATACGCAGTATTTT.

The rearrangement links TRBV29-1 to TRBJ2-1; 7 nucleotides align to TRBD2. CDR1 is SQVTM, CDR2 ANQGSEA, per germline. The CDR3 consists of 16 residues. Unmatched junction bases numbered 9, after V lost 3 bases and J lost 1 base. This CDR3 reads CSVDLSGGRSYNEQFF. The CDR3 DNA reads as TGCAGCGTTGATCTTTCGGGGGGTCGGTCCTACAATGAGCAGTTCTTC.

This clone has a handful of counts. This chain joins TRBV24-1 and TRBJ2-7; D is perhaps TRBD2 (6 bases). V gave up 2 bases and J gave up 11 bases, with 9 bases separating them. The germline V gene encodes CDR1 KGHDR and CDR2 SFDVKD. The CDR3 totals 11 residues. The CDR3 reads CATSDSWGEYF. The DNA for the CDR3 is TGTGCCACCAGTGATTCTTGGGGGGAGTACTTC.

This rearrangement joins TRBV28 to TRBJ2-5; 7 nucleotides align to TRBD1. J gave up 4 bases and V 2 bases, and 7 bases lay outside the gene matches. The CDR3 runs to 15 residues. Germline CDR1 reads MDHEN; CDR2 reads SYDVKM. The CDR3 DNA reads TGTGCCAGCAGTTTAAGACAGGGTATGGGAGAGACCCAGTACTTC. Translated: CASSLRQGMGETQYF.

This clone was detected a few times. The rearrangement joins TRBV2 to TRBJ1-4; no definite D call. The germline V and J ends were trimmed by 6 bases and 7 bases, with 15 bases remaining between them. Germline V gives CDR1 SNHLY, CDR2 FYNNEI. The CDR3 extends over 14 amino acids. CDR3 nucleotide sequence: TGTGCCAGCAGCTTAACCCAGGTGGTTGAAAAACTGTTTTTT. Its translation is CASSLTQVVEKLFF.

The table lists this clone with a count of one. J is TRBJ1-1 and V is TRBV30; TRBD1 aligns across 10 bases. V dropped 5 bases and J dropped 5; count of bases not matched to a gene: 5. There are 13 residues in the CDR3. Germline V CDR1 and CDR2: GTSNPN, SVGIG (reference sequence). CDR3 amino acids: CAWGRTGGTEAFF. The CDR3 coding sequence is TGTGCCTGGGGACGGACAGGGGGGACTGAAGCTTTCTTT.

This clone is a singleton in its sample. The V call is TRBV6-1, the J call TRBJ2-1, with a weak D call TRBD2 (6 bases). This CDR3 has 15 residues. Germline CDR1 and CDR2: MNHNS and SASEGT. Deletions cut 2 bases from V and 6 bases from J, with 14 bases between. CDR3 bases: TGTGCCAGCAGTGAAAAAACTAGCAGACCCAATGAGCAGTTCTTC. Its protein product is CASSEKTSRPNEQFF.

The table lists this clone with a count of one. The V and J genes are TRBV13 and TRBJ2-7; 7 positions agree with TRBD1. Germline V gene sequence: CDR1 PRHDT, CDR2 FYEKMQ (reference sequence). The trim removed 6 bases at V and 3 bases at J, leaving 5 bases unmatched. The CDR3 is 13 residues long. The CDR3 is CASSFGQDYEQYF. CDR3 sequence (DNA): TGTGCCAGCAGTTTCGGACAGGACTACGAGCAGTACTTC.

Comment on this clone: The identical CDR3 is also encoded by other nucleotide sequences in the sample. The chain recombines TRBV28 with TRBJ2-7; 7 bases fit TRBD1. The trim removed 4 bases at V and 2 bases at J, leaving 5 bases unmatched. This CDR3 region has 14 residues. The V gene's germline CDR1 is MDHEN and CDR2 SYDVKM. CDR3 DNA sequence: TGTGCCAGCAGTTCGCCGGGACAGACCTACGAGCAGTACTTC. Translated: CASSSPGQTYEQYF.

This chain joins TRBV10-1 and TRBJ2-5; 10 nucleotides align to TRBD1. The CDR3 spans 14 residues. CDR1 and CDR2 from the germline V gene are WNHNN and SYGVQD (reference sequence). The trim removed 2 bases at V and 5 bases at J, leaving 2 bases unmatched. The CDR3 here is CASSEDRGRETQYF. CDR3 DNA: TGCGCCAGCAGTGAGGACAGGGGGCGGGAGACCCAGTACTTC.

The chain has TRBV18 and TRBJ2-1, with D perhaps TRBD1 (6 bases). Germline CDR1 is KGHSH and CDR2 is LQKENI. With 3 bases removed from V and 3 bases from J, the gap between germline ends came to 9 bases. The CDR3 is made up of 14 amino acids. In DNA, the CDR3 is TGTGCCAGCTCACCCAGGACAGACTACAATGAGCAGTTCTTC. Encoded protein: CASSPRTDYNEQFF.

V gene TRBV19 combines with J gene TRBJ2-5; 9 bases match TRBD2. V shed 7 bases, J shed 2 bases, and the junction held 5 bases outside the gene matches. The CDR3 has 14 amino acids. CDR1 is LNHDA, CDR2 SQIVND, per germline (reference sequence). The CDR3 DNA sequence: TGTGCCAGTAAGGCGGGAGGGATACAAGAGACCCAGTACTTC. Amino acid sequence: CASKAGGIQETQYF.

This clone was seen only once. CDR3 sequence: CASSYSTGATNEKLFF. The CDR3 DNA is TGTGCCAGCAGTTACTCAACCGGTGCAACTAATGAAAAACTGTTTTTT. V usage is TRBV6-6 and J usage is TRBJ1-4; D remains ambiguous. CDR1 and CDR2 (germline): MNHNY, SVGAGI (reference sequence). This CDR3 comprises 16 residues. Between the trimmed V and J ends, which lost 0 bases and 0 bases, there was a span of 8 bases.

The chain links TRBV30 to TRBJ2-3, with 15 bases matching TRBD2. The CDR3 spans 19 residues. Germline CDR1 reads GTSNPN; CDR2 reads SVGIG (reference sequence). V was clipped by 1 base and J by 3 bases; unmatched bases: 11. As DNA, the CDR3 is TGTGCCTGGAGTGCCTCCGGACTAGCGGGGGGGTCATTTACAGATACGCAGTATTTT. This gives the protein CAWSASGLAGGSFTDTQYF.

DNA of the CDR3: TGTGCCTGGAACCATGACCCGGGACAGGGAAACTATGGCTACACCTTC. As protein: CAWNHDPGQGNYGYTF. The chain links TRBV30 to TRBJ1-2; 9 nucleotides align to TRBD1. Trimming at V came to 4 bases and at J to 2 bases, leaving 11 bases not matched to a gene. The germline V gene encodes CDR1 GTSNPN and CDR2 SVGIG (reference sequence). The CDR3 covers 16 residues.